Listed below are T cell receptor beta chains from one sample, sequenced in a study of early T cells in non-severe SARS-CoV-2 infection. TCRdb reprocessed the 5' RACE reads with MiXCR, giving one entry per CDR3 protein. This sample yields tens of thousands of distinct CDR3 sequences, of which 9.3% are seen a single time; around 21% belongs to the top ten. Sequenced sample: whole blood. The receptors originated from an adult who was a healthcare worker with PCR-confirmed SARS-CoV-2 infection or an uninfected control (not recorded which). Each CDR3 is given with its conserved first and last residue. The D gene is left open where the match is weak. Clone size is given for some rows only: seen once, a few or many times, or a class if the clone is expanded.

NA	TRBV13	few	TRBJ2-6	TGTGCCAGCACGGGGGGCTCCGGGGCCAACGTCCTGACTTTC	CASTGGSGANVLTF
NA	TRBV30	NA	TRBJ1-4	TGTGCCGGACGACTTGCAACTAATGAAAAACTGTTTTTT	CAGRLATNEKLFF
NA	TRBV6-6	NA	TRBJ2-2	TGTGCCAGCAACAATATCCCCCGACTAGGTCTGTTTTTT	CASNNIPRLGLFF
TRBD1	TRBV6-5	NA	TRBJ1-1	TGTGCCAGCAGGGGGACGGGGGACAGGCTAACTTTCTTT	CASRGTGDRLTFF
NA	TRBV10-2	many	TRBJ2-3	TGCGCCAGCAGTGAAAAACAAGCCGGCTCAGATACGCAGTATTTT	CASSEKQAGSDTQYF
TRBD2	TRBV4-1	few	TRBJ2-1	TGCGCCAGCAGCCAAGAGGGACTACATTACAATGAGCAGTTCTTC	CASSQEGLHYNEQFF
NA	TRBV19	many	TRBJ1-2	TGTGCCAGTAGTTCGGCCGGGACACCCACCTATGGCTACACCTTC	CASSSAGTPTYGYTF
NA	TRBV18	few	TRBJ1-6	TGTGCCAGCTCACCACCGGGGTTACCCCTCCACTTT	CASSPPGLPLHF
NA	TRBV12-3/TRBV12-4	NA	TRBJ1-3	TGTGCCAGCAGTTTTGGGAGCGATGTAAACACCATATATTTT	CASSFGSDVNTIYF
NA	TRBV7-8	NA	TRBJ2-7	TGTGCCAGCAGCCTAGCGGTCAGGGGCGGCGAGCAGTACTTC	CASSLAVRGGEQYF
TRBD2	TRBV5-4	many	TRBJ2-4	TGTGCCAGCAGCTCCCGGGACTACCAGTCAAACATTCAGTACTTC	CASSSRDYQSNIQYF
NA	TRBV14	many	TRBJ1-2	TGTGCCAGCAGCCAATTTCTCAACTATGGCTACACCTTC	CASSQFLNYGYTF
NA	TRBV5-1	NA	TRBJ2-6	TGCGCCAGCAGTCAGAACGGCGGGGCCAACGTCCTGACTTTC	CASSQNGGANVLTF
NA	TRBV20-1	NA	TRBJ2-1	TGCAGTGCTAGGGAATACAATGAGCAGTTCTTC	CSAREYNEQFF
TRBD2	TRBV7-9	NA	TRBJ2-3	TGTGCCAGCAGCCGGGGGGATCCCACAGATACGCAGTATTTT	CASSRGDPTDTQYF
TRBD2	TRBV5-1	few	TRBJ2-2	TGCGCCAGCAGATCCCTAGCGGGGGGCAACACCGGGGAGCTGTTTTTT	CASRSLAGGNTGELFF
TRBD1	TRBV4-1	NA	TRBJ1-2	TGCGCCAGCAGCCATAGCTCAGGGGGCGCCGTCTATGGCTACACCTTC	CASSHSSGGAVYGYTF
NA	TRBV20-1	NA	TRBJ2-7	TGCAGTGCTGCGGGTAGCTCCTACGAGCAGTACTTC	CSAAGSSYEQYF
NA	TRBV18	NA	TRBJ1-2	TGTGCCAGCTCACCGGTGGGAGACACCTACACCTTC	CASSPVGDTYTF
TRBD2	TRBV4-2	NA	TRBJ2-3	TGTGCCAGCAGCCAGGACGGACTAGCGGGGGCCCCAGATACGCAGTATTTT	CASSQDGLAGAPDTQYF
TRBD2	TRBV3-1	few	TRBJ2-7	TGTGCCAGCAGCCAAGAGGCCCTAGCGGACTCCTACGAGCAGTACTTC	CASSQEALADSYEQYF
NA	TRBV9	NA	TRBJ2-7	TGTGCCAGCAGCGTAGGGCAGGGGCGTTCCTACGAGCAGTACTTC	CASSVGQGRSYEQYF
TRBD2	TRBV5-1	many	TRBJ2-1	TGCGCCAGCGGAGCGGGGGTGCGTTTGGATGAGCAGTTCTTC	CASGAGVRLDEQFF
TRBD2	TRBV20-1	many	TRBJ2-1	TGCAGTGCTAGAGGAGCTAGCGGGGGGCACTACAATGAGCAGTTCTTC	CSARGASGGHYNEQFF
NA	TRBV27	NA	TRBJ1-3	TGTGCCAGCAGTTTAGGGGTCCCTGGAAACACCATATATTTT	CASSLGVPGNTIYF
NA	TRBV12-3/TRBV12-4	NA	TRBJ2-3	TGTGCCAGCAGCCAGGCGCCAGATACGCAGTATTTT	CASSQAPDTQYF
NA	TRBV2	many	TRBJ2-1	TGTGCCAGCAACCCCCGGACCACTAGGGGCTGGAAGTTCTTC	CASNPRTTRGWKFF
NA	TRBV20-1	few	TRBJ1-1	TGCAGTGCTAACAGGCTATTGAACACTGAAGCTTTCTTT	CSANRLLNTEAFF
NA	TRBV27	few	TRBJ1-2	TGTGCCAGCAGTTTACGTTTTGGACAACTCTATGGCTACACCTTC	CASSLRFGQLYGYTF
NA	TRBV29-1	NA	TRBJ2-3	TGCAGCGTTGAAGAAGGTATAGATACGCAGTATTTT	CSVEEGIDTQYF
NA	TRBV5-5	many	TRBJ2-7	TGTGCCAGCAGCCCTGCCTCGGGGGCCCTGGGCCTAACCTACGAGCAGTACTTC	CASSPASGALGLTYEQYF
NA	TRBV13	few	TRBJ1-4	TGTGCCAGCAGCATTAAACAGGTCCGTGAAAAACTGTTTTTT	CASSIKQVREKLFF
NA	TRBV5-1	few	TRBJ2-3	TGCGCCAGCAGCACCGGGGCAAGCACAGATACGCAGTATTTT	CASSTGASTDTQYF
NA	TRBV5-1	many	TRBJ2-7	TGCGCCAGTACCGGGACCGAAACCTACGAGCAGTACTTC	CASTGTETYEQYF
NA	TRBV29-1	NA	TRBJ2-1	TGCAGCGTTAGTCCCAATGAGCAGTTCTTC	CSVSPNEQFF
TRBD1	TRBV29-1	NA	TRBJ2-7	TGCAGCGTTGTCAGGGGGAGAGAGCAGTACTTC	CSVVRGREQYF
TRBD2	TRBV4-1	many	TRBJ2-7	TGCGCCAGCAGCCAAGGGACTAGCGGGGGTCGGTACTCCTACGAGCAGTACTTC	CASSQGTSGGRYSYEQYF
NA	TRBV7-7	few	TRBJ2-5	TGTGCCAGCAGCGTAGCTGGGGGACAAGAGACCCAGTACTTC	CASSVAGGQETQYF
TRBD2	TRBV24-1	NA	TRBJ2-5	TGTGCCACCAGTGATGCGCGGGGGGGCCAAGAGACCCAGTACTTC	CATSDARGGQETQYF
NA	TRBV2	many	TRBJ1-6	TGTGCCAGCGAAGGGGCTGGCTGGGCGCCCCTCCACTTT	CASEGAGWAPLHF
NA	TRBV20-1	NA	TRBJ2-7	TGCAGTGTCTCTGAGCTCGCGGGGTACGAGCAGTACTTC	CSVSELAGYEQYF
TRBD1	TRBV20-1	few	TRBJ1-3	TGCAGTGCTAGAGAAGGGGGCCCGGGAAACACCATATATTTT	CSAREGGPGNTIYF
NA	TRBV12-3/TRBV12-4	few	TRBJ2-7	TGTGCCAGCAGCCTGGGACACCTCCCCTACGAGCAGTACTTC	CASSLGHLPYEQYF
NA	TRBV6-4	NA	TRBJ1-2	TGTGCCAGCAGGAGTGATTCAAACTATGGCTACACCTTC	CASRSDSNYGYTF
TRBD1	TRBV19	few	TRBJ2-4	TGTGCCAGTAGCTCAACAGGGGGGCTAGCCAAAAACATTCAGTACTTC	CASSSTGGLAKNIQYF
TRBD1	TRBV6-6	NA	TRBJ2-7	TGTGCCAGCAGGGCAACAGGGGTCGAGCAGTACTTC	CASRATGVEQYF
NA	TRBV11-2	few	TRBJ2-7	TGTGCCAGCAGCTTATCCAGCTTCTACGAGCAGTACTTC	CASSLSSFYEQYF
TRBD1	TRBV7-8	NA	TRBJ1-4	TGTGCCAGCAGCCCATGGGGACAGGCGGCAACTAATGAAAAACTGTTTTTT	CASSPWGQAATNEKLFF
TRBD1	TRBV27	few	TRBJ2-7	TGTGCCAGCAGGAGAGTGGGACAGGGGGGTTCGGGCGAGCAGTACTTC	CASRRVGQGGSGEQYF
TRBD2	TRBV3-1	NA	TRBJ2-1	TGTGCCAGTGGATCTAGCGGGGGGACCTACAATGAGCAGTTCTTC	CASGSSGGTYNEQFF
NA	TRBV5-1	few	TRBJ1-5	TGCGCCAGCCCCCGGGCAGTCGCACCGCAGCCCCAGCATTTT	CASPRAVAPQPQHF
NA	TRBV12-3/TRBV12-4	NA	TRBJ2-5	TGTGCCAGCAGTTGGTTAGTCGGGGAGACCCAGTACTTC	CASSWLVGETQYF
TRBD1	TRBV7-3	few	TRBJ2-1	TGTGCCAGCAGCTTAATGGGACAGGGGATCTTGGATGAGCAGTTCTTC	CASSLMGQGILDEQFF
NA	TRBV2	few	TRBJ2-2	TGTGCCAGCAGTCAGGGGTCCGGGGAGCTGTTTTTT	CASSQGSGELFF
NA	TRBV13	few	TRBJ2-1	TGTGCCAGCAGTTCCGGGACATATTACAATGAGCAGTTCTTC	CASSSGTYYNEQFF